The 2 T cell receptor beta chains reported below all come from one sample, sequenced in a study of control samples from healthy donors and cancer patients. Here immunoSEQ multiplex PCR was the method, and the copy in TCRdb shows in-frame clones only, minus some. The sample lists roughly 100,000 clones, about 88% occurring once. Sequencing was done on a sample of blood. These receptor sequences come from a woman in her fifties or sixties in good health.

This clone was detected only a few times. J is TRBJ2-7 and V is TRBV5-1, with D possibly being TRBD1 (6 bases). The CDR3 has 14 amino acids. From germline, CDR1 is SGHRS and CDR2 YFSETQ. V was trimmed by 2 bases and J by 7 bases, leaving 16 bases between them. DNA of the CDR3: TGCGCCAGCAGCTTATCCTACCTAAGGGGGGAGCAGTACTTC. As protein: CASSLSYLRGEQYF.

This chain uses TRBV19 with TRBJ1-2; no clear D gene. This CDR3 spans 15 amino acids. V was pared by 3 bases and J by 8 bases, with 19 bases between. CDR1 is LNHDA and CDR2 is SQIVND in the germline V gene (reference sequence). CDR3 coding DNA: TGTGCCAGTAGTATCCCGGGTGTCGTTTTTGGGGGCTACACCTTC. This translates into CASSIPGVVFGGYTF.